A selection of T cell receptor beta chains follows, all from one sample in a study of shared clonotypes between healthy human individuals. TCRdb keeps only in-frame clones here, not all; method: immunoSEQ multiplex PCR. The table records some 2,500,000 clones, over 85% of them present only once. Sequenced material: naive CD4+ T cells from PBMCs. The receptors originated from a man younger than 35 in good health. Some clones in this sample may be carry-over from other donors' samples. Both conserved end residues are part of each CDR3. The D gene is left open where the match is weak. Expanded clones get a size class; other rows say once, few or many, or leave the size out.

j_gene | abundance | v_gene | d_gene | CDR3aa | CDR3nt
TRBJ2-3 | . | TRBV5-6 | . | CASSLYRTDTQYF | TGTGCCAGCAGCCTCTACCGCACAGATACGCAGTATTTT
TRBJ1-1 | . | TRBV5-1 | TRBD1 | CASSLRPDRTNTEAFF | TGCGCCAGCAGCCTTCGCCCGGACAGGACAAACACTGAAGCTTTCTTT
TRBJ2-1 | . | TRBV2 | TRBD2 | CASSEWTSGGLSDEQFF | TGTGCCAGCAGTGAATGGACTAGCGGAGGGCTAAGCGATGAGCAGTTCTTC
TRBJ2-1 | once | TRBV11-2 | TRBD2 | CASSPLLGLAGSTYNEQFF | TGTGCCAGCAGCCCCCTCCTAGGCCTAGCGGGATCGACTTACAATGAGCAGTTCTTC
TRBJ1-1 | . | TRBV6-6 | . | CASSLGTFAQAFF | TGTGCCAGCAGCCTCGGGACTTTTGCCCAAGCTTTCTTT
TRBJ2-2 | . | TRBV7-3 | . | CASSLTRANTGELFF | TGTGCCAGCAGCTTAACGCGTGCGAACACCGGGGAGCTGTTTTTT
TRBJ2-3 | . | TRBV11-3 | TRBD1 | CASSSDRVGDTQYF | TGTGCCAGCAGCTCCGACAGGGTAGGGGATACGCAGTATTTT
TRBJ2-3 | . | TRBV6-5 | TRBD2 | CASSRLGLASDTQYF | TGTGCCAGCAGTCGCCTTGGACTAGCATCAGATACGCAGTATTTT
TRBJ2-4 | . | TRBV5-6 | . | CASSLFPGYIQYF | TGTGCCAGCAGCTTGTTCCCCGGATACATTCAGTACTTC
TRBJ1-1 | . | TRBV5-1 | . | CASSPQTRGGAEAFF | TGCGCCAGCAGCCCCCAGACCCGAGGAGGGGCTGAAGCTTTCTTT
TRBJ1-1 | few | TRBV28 | . | CASSSREPTEAFF | TGTGCCAGCAGTTCGCGGGAACCCACTGAAGCTTTCTTT
TRBJ2-5 | . | TRBV7-2 | TRBD1 | CASSLALRGQTQYF | TGTGCCAGCAGCTTAGCGTTAAGGGGGCAGACCCAGTACTTC
TRBJ2-5 | . | TRBV5-1 | TRBD2 | CASSTGLAGGLLGETQYF | TGCGCCAGCAGCACCGGACTAGCGGGAGGACTATTGGGGGAGACCCAGTACTTC
TRBJ2-2 | . | TRBV5-4 | . | CASSRRRAGSNTGELFF | TGTGCCAGCAGCCGGAGGAGGGCGGGATCGAACACCGGGGAGCTGTTTTTT
TRBJ2-5 | . | TRBV5-6 | TRBD2 | CASSLGRLAKETQYF | TGTGCCAGCAGCTTGGGAAGACTAGCAAAAGAGACCCAGTACTTC
TRBJ2-2 | once | TRBV2 | TRBD1 | CASTRDSSRTGELFF | TGTGCCAGCACTCGGGACAGTTCTCGCACCGGGGAGCTGTTTTTT
TRBJ1-1 | . | TRBV11-2 | TRBD1 | CASSPQGANTEAFF | TGTGCCAGCAGTCCACAGGGGGCGAACACTGAAGCTTTCTTT
TRBJ1-5 | . | TRBV4-2 | . | CASSQDYNRWGNQPQHF | TGTGCCAGCAGCCAAGATTATAATCGTTGGGGCAATCAGCCCCAGCATTTT
TRBJ2-3 | . | TRBV5-4 | TRBD1 | CASSLGPGGAGSADTQYF | TGTGCCAGCAGCTTGGGTCCAGGGGGCGCGGGGAGCGCAGATACGCAGTATTTT
TRBJ2-7 | . | TRBV5-4 | TRBD2 | CASSFDRTSGSPNEQYF | TGTGCCAGCAGCTTTGATCGCACTAGCGGGTCTCCTAACGAGCAGTACTTC
TRBJ2-6 | . | TRBV27 | . | CASSSPARNPYVLTF | TGTGCCAGCAGCTCCCCCGCGCGGAACCCCTACGTCCTGACTTTC
TRBJ1-3 | . | TRBV19 | TRBD1 | CASSMTGGPGNTIYF | TGTGCCAGTAGTATGACAGGGGGACCTGGAAACACCATATATTTT
TRBJ2-1 | . | TRBV5-1 | . | CASSGGHLSSYNEQFF | TGCGCCAGCAGCGGCGGACACCTGAGCTCCTACAATGAGCAGTTCTTC
TRBJ2-2 | . | TRBV4-3 | . | CASSQVGVAGELFF | TGCGCCAGCAGCCAAGTAGGGGTGGCCGGGGAGCTGTTTTTT
TRBJ2-5 | . | TRBV9 | . | CASSVTGQSQETQYF | TGTGCCAGCAGCGTGACTGGACAGAGCCAAGAGACCCAGTACTTC
TRBJ2-7 | . | TRBV5-6 | . | CASSLGDFSYEQYF | TGTGCCAGCAGCTTGGGGGACTTTTCCTACGAGCAGTACTTC
TRBJ1-3 | . | TRBV7-2 | . | CASSPWGSGNTIYF | TGTGCCAGCAGCCCCTGGGGCTCTGGAAACACCATATATTTT
TRBJ1-1 | . | TRBV5-1 | . | CASSFRGERNTEAFF | TGCGCCAGCAGCTTCCGGGGTGAAAGGAACACTGAAGCTTTCTTT
TRBJ2-3 | . | TRBV30 | . | CAWSDGVGYTDTQYF | TGTGCCTGGAGTGACGGCGTCGGCTACACAGATACGCAGTATTTT
TRBJ2-1 | . | TRBV9 | TRBD2 | CASSVDGTSVGNEQFF | TGTGCCAGCAGCGTAGATGGGACTAGCGTAGGCAATGAGCAGTTCTTC
TRBJ2-7 | once | TRBV5-1 | . | CASSHPGTGSYEQYF | TGCGCCAGCAGCCACCCGGGGACGGGCTCCTACGAGCAGTACTTC
TRBJ2-1 | . | TRBV30 | TRBD2 | CAWSVALAGYNEQFF | TGTGCCTGGAGTGTAGCACTAGCGGGATACAATGAGCAGTTCTTC
TRBJ2-2 | . | TRBV28 | . | CASSLYRGSNTGELFF | TGTGCCAGCAGTTTATATCGAGGGTCGAACACCGGGGAGCTGTTTTTT
TRBJ2-5 | once | TRBV5-4 | TRBD2 | CASSTPVAGGARETQYF | TGTGCCAGCAGCACCCCTGTAGCGGGAGGCGCTAGGGAGACCCAGTACTTC
TRBJ2-5 | . | TRBV25-1 | TRBD1 | CASSASRTGVSKTQYF | TGTGCCAGCAGCGCGTCAAGGACAGGGGTTTCGAAGACCCAGTACTTC
TRBJ1-1 | . | TRBV5-1 | TRBD1 | CASSTDRLNTEAFF | TGCGCCAGCAGCACGGACAGGTTGAACACTGAAGCTTTCTTT
TRBJ1-5 | . | TRBV10-3 | TRBD1 | CASKPGTENQPQHF | TGTGCCAGTAAGCCCGGGACAGAGAATCAGCCCCAGCATTTT
TRBJ1-3 | . | TRBV27 | . | CASSATSGNTIYF | TGTGCCAGCAGTGCAACCTCTGGAAACACCATATATTTT
TRBJ2-1 | . | TRBV5-1 | TRBD2 | CASSLGTSSNEQFF | TGCGCCAGCAGCTTGGGGACTAGTTCCAATGAGCAGTTCTTC
TRBJ2-5 | . | TRBV6-5 | . | CASSYSGSQETQYF | TGTGCCAGCAGTTACTCTGGGTCTCAAGAGACCCAGTACTTC
TRBJ2-6 | . | TRBV9 | . | CASSRGDSGANVLTF | TGTGCCAGCAGCAGAGGGGACTCTGGGGCCAACGTCCTGACTTTC
TRBJ2-7 | . | TRBV21-1 | . | CASSTIFREQYF | TGTGCCAGCAGTACGATTTTCCGGGAGCAGTACTTC
TRBJ2-7 | . | TRBV5-1 | TRBD2 | CASSPGGQAYEQYF | TGCGCCAGCAGCCCGGGGGGGCAGGCCTACGAGCAGTACTTC
TRBJ1-2 | . | TRBV27 | . | CASSPERRSHGYTF | TGTGCCAGCAGCCCTGAGAGAAGGAGCCATGGCTACACCTTC
TRBJ2-3 | . | TRBV4-1 | . | CASSQDSAFTDTQYF | TGCGCCAGCAGCCAAGATTCAGCATTCACAGATACGCAGTATTTT
TRBJ2-1 | . | TRBV7-3 | TRBD2 | CASSLKGTSGSTEQFF | TGTGCCAGCAGCTTAAAAGGGACTAGCGGGAGTACTGAGCAGTTCTTC
TRBJ2-2 | . | TRBV11-2 | . | CASSSAGGGPSGELFF | TGTGCCAGCAGCTCGGCAGGGGGAGGGCCATCGGGGGAGCTGTTTTTT
TRBJ2-7 | . | TRBV7-9 | TRBD1 | CASSTRGNIYEQYF | TGTGCCAGCAGCACCAGGGGGAACATTTACGAGCAGTACTTC
TRBJ2-2 | . | TRBV29-1 | . | CSVKKDATGELFF | TGCAGCGTAAAGAAGGATGCCACCGGGGAGCTGTTTTTT
TRBJ2-2 | . | TRBV7-8 | TRBD2 | CASSLKVLAANTGELFF | TGTGCCAGCAGCTTAAAGGTTCTAGCGGCGAACACCGGGGAGCTGTTTTTT
TRBJ1-1 | once | TRBV7-8 | . | CASSSEMNTEAFF | TGTGCCAGCAGCTCCGAGATGAACACTGAAGCTTTCTTT
TRBJ2-1 | once | TRBV2 | . | CASRRGSGYNEQFF | TGTGCCAGCAGGAGGGGGTCGGGATACAATGAGCAGTTCTTC
TRBJ2-7 | . | TRBV4-1 | . | CASSQDDPPRRVRNEQYF | TGCGCCAGCAGCCAAGACGACCCTCCGAGGAGGGTCAGAAACGAGCAGTACTTC
TRBJ2-1 | . | TRBV9 | TRBD1 | CASSAGTGYNEQFF | TGTGCCAGCAGCGCCGGGACAGGCTACAATGAGCAGTTCTTC
TRBJ2-7 | . | TRBV5-6 | . | CATHLWGARQPHEQYF | TGTGCCACCCACTTGTGGGGAGCTAGACAGCCCCACGAGCAGTACTTC
TRBJ2-2 | . | TRBV5-1 | . | CASKTTRLNTGELFF | TGCGCCAGCAAGACCACCAGACTGAACACCGGGGAGCTGTTTTTT
TRBJ1-1 | few | TRBV30 | . | CAWSRDPNTEAFF | TGTGCCTGGAGTAGGGACCCAAACACTGAAGCTTTCTTT
TRBJ2-7 | . | TRBV14 | . | CASSQPGVGYEQYF | TGTGCCAGCAGCCAACCGGGGGTCGGGTACGAGCAGTACTTC
TRBJ1-3 | . | TRBV9 | . | CASSVDRENSGNTIYF | TGTGCCAGCAGCGTAGACAGGGAAAACTCTGGAAACACCATATATTTT
TRBJ2-1 | . | TRBV25-1 | TRBD2 | CASSAFRTSGSYNEQFF | TGTGCCAGCAGTGCATTCCGGACTAGCGGGAGTTACAATGAGCAGTTCTTC